The rows below give T cell receptor beta chains drawn from one sample of a study of Graves' ophthalmopathy and Graves' hyperthyroidism. TCRdb itself ran the multiplex PCR reads through MiXCR, one entry per CDR3 protein. The sample records approximately 1.2 million distinct CDR3 sequences, about two fifths being singletons. The material sequenced was peripheral blood or thyroid tissue (not recorded which). These receptors were collected from an adult man with Graves' hyperthyroidism. Both conserved end residues are part of each CDR3. The D gene is left open where the match is weak. Size tells how often a clone was seen (once, few, many) or the class of an expanded clone, and some rows leave it out.

clone size,V gene,D gene,J gene,CDR3 DNA,CDR3 protein
many,TRBV2,-,TRBJ2-7,TGTGCCAGGGGGCGGGCAGCGGGCACTACCTACGAGCAGTACTTC,CARGRAAGTTYEQYF
-,TRBV7-2,-,TRBJ2-7,TGTGCCAGCAGCCAAGATTTGAGGGGCCCCTCAGCCTCCGAGCAGTACTTC,CASSQDLRGPSASEQYF
many,TRBV6-5,-,TRBJ1-1,TGTGCCAGCAGAGAGACAGGACTGAACACTGAAGCTTTCTTT,CASRETGLNTEAFF
-,TRBV9,-,TRBJ1-2,TGTGCCAGCAGCGACCCGACTAGTGCGAGAGAGGGCTACACCTTC,CASSDPTSAREGYTF
many,TRBV20-1,-,TRBJ2-7,TGCAGTGCCAGAGAACAGGGTTACGAGCAGTACTTC,CSAREQGYEQYF
many,TRBV5-8,-,TRBJ1-2,TGTGCCAGCAGCTTGGCGGGTAGGGGCGGATCGGGCTACACCTTC,CASSLAGRGGSGYTF
-,TRBV29-1,-,TRBJ1-3,TGCAGCGTTCACGGAAACACCATATATTTT,CSVHGNTIYF
-,TRBV14,TRBD1,TRBJ1-1,TGTGCCAGCAGCCAAGACTTCGACAGGGGATGGACTGAAGCTTTCTTT,CASSQDFDRGWTEAFF
many,TRBV20-1,-,TRBJ2-5,TGCAGTGCTGATCTCTCCGTCAGGGCTAACTCCCAAGAGACCCAGTACTTC,CSADLSVRANSQETQYF
-,TRBV7-2,-,TRBJ1-1,TGTGCCAGCAGCCCGTGGCTTGAAGCTTTCTTT,CASSPWLEAFF
-,TRBV7-9,-,TRBJ2-7,TGTGCCAGCAGTCATAGAGGGGGGAACTCCTACGAGCAGTACTTC,CASSHRGGNSYEQYF
-,TRBV25-1,TRBD2,TRBJ2-5,TGTGCCAGCACTGCTTTGGCTAGCGGGACTAGCGGGAGGTTACCTACCACCCCCCAAGAGACCCAGTACTTC,CASTALASGTSGRLPTTPQETQYF
-,TRBV29-1,-,TRBJ1-5,TGCAGCGTTGATACAGGGTCAGATAGCAATCAGCCCCAGCATTTT,CSVDTGSDSNQPQHF
-,TRBV6-5,-,TRBJ1-1,TGTGCCAGCAGTTACTCGAGTATTAGGACTGAAGCTTTCTTT,CASSYSSIRTEAFF
few,TRBV20-1,-,TRBJ1-6,TGCAGTGCCACCTTCTTTGGGGAGGGCCTCCACTTT,CSATFFGEGLHF
-,TRBV7-2,TRBD2,TRBJ2-5,TGTGCCAGCAGCTTACAAAGCGGGAGTTCAGAGACCCAGTACTTC,CASSLQSGSSETQYF
many,TRBV4-3,-,TRBJ1-5,TGCGCCAGCAGCCAAGATAGGGGGGGCCAACAGCCCCAGCATTTT,CASSQDRGGQQPQHF
-,TRBV29-1,-,TRBJ1-1,TGCAGCGTTTCAGGAGGGGCGCGCGATGAAGCTTTCTTT,CSVSGGARDEAFF
few,TRBV15,-,TRBJ1-4,TGTGCCACCAGCAGAGGTAGCAGGGAGGGTGAAAAACTGTTTTTT,CATSRGSREGEKLFF
few,TRBV20-1,-,TRBJ1-5,TGCAGTGCTATATTGGGGAGTGGCAATCAGCCCCAGCATTTT,CSAILGSGNQPQHF
many,TRBV19,-,TRBJ2-2,TGTGCCAGTAGCACCAGGGGACTCACCGGGGAGCTGTTTTTT,CASSTRGLTGELFF
-,TRBV20-1,TRBD1,TRBJ1-5,TGCAGTGCCATCAGCAGGGACAGGAACAATCAGCCCCAGCATTTT,CSAISRDRNNQPQHF
-,TRBV19,-,TRBJ2-6,TGTGCCAGTTCAAAAAAAGTTGCTGGGGCCAACGTCCTTACTTTC,CASSKKVAGANVLTF